This T cell receptor (beta chain) was identified during a study of T cell changes during pregnancy in multiple sclerosis (dated by TCRdb to about 2019). For the study in its entirety: The study looked at changes in the T cell repertoire across pregnancy in women with multiple sclerosis.

In the case of this clone: What this receptor recognizes is not known. The sample holds no much larger clone one base away, and base qualities are not on file.

Libraries came from the immunoSEQ multiplex PCR assay. The source is immuneACCESS, and TCRdb retained only in-frame sequences with V and J called. Part of the clones is not carried over; for the studies checked, unresolved V genes explain less than half of this, and the remainder is unexplained. Counted in this sample were approximately 73,000 clones; over 85% of them appeared once. The ten most abundant clones make up 0.21% of the sample. Measured from the cysteine to the phenylalanine, the CDR3 is 17 residues long. Just the 51-base CDR3 DNA is kept, in frame starting at base 1. Deletion took 3 bases off V and 3 bases off J, with a span of 20 bases between the germline ends. According to the germline V gene, CDR1 reads SGHVS and CDR2 reads FQNEAQ.

The sequence was collected from a female donor with multiple sclerosis, enrolled in a pregnancy study. The chain uses TRBV7-8 and TRBJ1-2; a confident D gene designation cannot be given. Material: CD4+ T cells from peripheral blood mononuclear cells, obtained before pregnancy. DNA sequence: TGTGCCAGCAGCTTCGAGGAGCGGCGACGACTTTACTATGGCTACACCTTC. The resulting protein is CASSFEERRRLYYGYTF.